This T cell receptor (beta chain) was identified during a study of shared clonotypes between healthy human individuals. Points on this clone: What it binds is unknown.

V was clipped by 0 bases and J by 0 bases; unmatched bases: 10. The CDR3 extends over 19 amino acids. Per germline, CDR1 SGHNT and CDR2 YENEEA. CD45RA+ naive and CD45RA-negative memory subsets were separated from CD4+ cells. Assay: immunoSEQ multiplex PCR; the TCRdb copy retains only in-frame clones and omits some. The data show about 2 million clones, roughly 94% seen once. Whole-study findings and limits: Richness estimates generally favored naive over memory subsets.

The clonotype comes from a man between 18 and 35 years old in good health. The chain has TRBV11-3 and TRBJ1-3; 8 nucleotides match TRBD1. The source material was naive CD4+ T cells sorted from blood. The subset is: CD45RA+ positively selected. The CDR3 loop is CASSLDRRTGWISGNTIYF. CDR3 in DNA: TGTGCCAGCAGCTTAGATAGACGGACAGGGTGGATCTCTGGAAACACCATATATTTT.